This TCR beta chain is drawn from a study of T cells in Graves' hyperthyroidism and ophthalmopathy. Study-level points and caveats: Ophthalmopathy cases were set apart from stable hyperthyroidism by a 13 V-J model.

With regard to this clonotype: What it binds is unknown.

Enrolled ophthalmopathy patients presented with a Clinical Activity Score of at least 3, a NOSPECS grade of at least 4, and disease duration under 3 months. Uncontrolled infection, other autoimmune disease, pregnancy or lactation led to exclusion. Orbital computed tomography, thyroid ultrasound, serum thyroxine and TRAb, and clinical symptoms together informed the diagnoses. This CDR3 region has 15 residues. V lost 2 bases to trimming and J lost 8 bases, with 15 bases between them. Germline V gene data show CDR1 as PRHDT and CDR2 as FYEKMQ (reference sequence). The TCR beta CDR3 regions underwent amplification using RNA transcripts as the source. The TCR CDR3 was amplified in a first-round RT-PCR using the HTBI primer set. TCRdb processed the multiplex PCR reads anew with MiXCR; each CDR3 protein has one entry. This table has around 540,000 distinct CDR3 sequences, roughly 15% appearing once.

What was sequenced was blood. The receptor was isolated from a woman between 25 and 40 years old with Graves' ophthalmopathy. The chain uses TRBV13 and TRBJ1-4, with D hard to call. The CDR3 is CASSLYPSEEEKLFF. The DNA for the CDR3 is TGTGCCAGCAGCTTATATCCCAGCGAAGAAGAAAAACTGTTTTTT.